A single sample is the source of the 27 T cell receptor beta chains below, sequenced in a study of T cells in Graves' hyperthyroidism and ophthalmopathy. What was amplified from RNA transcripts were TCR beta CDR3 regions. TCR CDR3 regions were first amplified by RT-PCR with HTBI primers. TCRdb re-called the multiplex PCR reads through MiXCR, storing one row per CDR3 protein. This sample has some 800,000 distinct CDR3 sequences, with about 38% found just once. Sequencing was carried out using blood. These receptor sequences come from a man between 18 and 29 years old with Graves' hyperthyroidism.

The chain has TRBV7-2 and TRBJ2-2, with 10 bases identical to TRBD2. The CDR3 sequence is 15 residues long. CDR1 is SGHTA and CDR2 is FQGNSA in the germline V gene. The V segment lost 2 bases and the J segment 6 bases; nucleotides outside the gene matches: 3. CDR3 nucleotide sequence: TGTGCCAGCAGCTTAACTAGCGGGGAAGCCGGGGAGCTGTTTTTT. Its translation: CASSLTSGEAGELFF.

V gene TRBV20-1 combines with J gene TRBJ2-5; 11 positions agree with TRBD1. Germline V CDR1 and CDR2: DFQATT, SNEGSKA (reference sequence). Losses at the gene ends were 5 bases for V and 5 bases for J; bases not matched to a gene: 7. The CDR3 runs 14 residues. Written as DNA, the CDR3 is TGCAGTGCTGGGGACAGGGGGAAAACCGAGACCCAGTACTTC. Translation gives CSAGDRGKTETQYF.

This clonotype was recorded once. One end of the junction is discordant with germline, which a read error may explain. The CDR3 sequence: CTSRENRVEAFF. Written as DNA, the CDR3 is TGTACCAGCAGGGAGAACAGAGTTGAAGCTTTCTTT. The J gene is TRBJ1-1, the V gene TRBV25-1; the D gene is possibly TRBD1 (5 bases). CDR1 and CDR2 from the germline V gene are MGHDK and SYGVNS. The CDR3 totals 12 residues.

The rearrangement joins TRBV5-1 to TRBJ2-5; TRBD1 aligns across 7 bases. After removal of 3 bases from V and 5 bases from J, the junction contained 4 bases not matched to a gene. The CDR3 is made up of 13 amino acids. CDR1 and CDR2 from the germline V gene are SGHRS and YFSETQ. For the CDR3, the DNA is TGCGCCAGCAGCTCTGACAGGGTCGAGACCCAGTACTTC. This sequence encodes CASSSDRVETQYF.

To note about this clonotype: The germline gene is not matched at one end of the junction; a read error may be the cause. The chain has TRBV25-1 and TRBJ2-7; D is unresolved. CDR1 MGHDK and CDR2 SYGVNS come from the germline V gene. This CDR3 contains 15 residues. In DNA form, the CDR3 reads TGCGCCAGCAGCCAAGTGAGGACCATGGCCTACGAGCAGTACTTC. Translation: CASSQVRTMAYEQYF.

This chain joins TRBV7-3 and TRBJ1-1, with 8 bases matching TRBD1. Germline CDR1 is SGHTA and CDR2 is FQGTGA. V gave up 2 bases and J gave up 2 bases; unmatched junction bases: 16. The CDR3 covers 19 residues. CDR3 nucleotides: TGTGCCAGCAGCTTAGCCAGGGTGGTTCCCCAGGGGGCCAACACTGAAGCTTTCTTT. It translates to CASSLARVVPQGANTEAFF.

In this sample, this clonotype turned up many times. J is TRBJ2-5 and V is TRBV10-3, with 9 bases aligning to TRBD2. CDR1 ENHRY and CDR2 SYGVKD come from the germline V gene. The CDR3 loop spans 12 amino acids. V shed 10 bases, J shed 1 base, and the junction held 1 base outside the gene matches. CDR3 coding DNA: TGTGCCACGCGGGGGGGCCAAGAGACCCAGTACTTC. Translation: CATRGGQETQYF.

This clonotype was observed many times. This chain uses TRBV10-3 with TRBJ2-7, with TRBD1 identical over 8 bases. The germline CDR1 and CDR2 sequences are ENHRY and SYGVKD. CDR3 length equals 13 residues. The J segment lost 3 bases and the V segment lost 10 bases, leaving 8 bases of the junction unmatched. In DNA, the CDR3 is TGTGCCAGCAGCTTTACAGGGGGCTACGAGCAGTACTTC. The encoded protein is CASSFTGGYEQYF.

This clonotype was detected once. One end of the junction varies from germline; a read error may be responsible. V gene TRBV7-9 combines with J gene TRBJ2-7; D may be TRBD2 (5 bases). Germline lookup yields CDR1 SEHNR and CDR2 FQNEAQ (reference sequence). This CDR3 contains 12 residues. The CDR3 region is CASSQTTLGQYF. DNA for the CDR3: TGCGCCAGCAGCCAGACTACACTAGGGCAGTACTTC.

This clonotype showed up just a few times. The CDR3 DNA follows: TGTGCCAGCAGCCCCCCCCGGGTCCACGAGCAGTACTTC. Translating gives CASSPPRVHEQYF. The chain combines TRBV7-9 with TRBJ2-7; D call uncertain. Germline V CDR1 and CDR2: SEHNR, FQNEAQ (reference sequence). This CDR3 comprises 13 residues. Trimming removed 5 bases from V and 5 bases from J, with 13 bases in between.

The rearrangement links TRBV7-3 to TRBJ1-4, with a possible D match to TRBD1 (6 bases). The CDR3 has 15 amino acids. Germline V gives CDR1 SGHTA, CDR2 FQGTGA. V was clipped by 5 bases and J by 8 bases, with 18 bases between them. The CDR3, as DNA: TGTGCCAGCAGCCTAAGCGGGGGGGCCGGGGAAAAACTGTTTTTT. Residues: CASSLSGGAGEKLFF.

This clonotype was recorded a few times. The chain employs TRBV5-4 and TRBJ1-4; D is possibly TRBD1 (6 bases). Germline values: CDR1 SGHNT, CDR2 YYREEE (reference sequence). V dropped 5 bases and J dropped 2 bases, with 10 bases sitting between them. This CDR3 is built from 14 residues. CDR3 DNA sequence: TGTGCCAGCAGTCGGGACATTACTAATGAAAAACTGTTTTTT. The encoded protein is CASSRDITNEKLFF.

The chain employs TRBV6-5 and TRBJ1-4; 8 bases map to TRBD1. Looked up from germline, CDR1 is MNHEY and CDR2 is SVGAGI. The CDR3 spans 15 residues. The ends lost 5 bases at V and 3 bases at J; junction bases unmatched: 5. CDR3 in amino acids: CASSTTGGSNEKLFF. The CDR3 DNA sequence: TGTGCCAGCAGTACAACAGGGGGATCTAATGAAAAACTGTTTTTT.

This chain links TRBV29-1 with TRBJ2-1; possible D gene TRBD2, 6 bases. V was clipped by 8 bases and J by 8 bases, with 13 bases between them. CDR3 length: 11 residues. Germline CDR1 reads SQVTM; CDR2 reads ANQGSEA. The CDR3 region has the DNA TGCAGCATTCTTCGGAGGGATGAGCAGTTCTTC. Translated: CSILRRDEQFF.

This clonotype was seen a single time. CDR3 coding DNA: TGTGCCACCAGCTCTCTCGACAGGGAGGTCGGGGAGCTGTTTTTT. It encodes CATSSLDREVGELFF. The chain links TRBV15 to TRBJ2-2; maybe TRBD1 (7 bases). The CDR3 contains 15 residues. V was trimmed by 5 bases and J by 7 bases, leaving 17 bases between them. Germline V gives CDR1 LNHNV, CDR2 YYDKDF (reference sequence). The variable domain in full, with the rest retrieved from reference TRBV15 and TRBJ2-2, is DAMVIQNPRYQVTQFGKPVTLSCSQTLNHNVMYWYQQKSSQAPKLLFHYYDKDFNNEADTPDNFQSRRPNTSFCFLDIRSPGLGDTAMYLCATSSLDREVGELFFGEGSRLTVL.

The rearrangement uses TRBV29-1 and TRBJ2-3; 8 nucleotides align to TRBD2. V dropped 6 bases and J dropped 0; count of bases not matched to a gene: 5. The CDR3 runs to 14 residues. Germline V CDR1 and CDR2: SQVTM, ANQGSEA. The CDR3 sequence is CSVSSGSSTDTQYF. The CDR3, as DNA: TGCAGCGTGTCTAGCGGGTCTAGCACAGATACGCAGTATTTT.

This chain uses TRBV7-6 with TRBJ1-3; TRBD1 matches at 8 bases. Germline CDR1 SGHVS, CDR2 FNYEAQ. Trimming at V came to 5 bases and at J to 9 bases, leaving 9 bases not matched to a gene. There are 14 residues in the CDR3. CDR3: CASSLRTGWITIYF. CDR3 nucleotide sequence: TGTGCCAGCAGCCTCCGGACAGGGTGGATCACCATATATTTT.

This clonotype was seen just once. CDR3 nucleotides: TGTGCCAGCAGCCCTAGCGGGTCGGCCTGCGAGCAGTACTTC. Residues: CASSPSGSACEQYF. This rearrangement joins TRBV7-2 to TRBJ2-7; 8 bases map to TRBD2. V trimming: 5 bases; J trimming: 6 bases; junction bases outside the gene matches: 9. The germline V gene encodes CDR1 SGHTA and CDR2 FQGNSA. This CDR3 region has 14 residues.

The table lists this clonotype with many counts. In DNA, the CDR3 is TGTGCCAGCAGCGTAGGGGCCAAGATGAACACTGAAGCTTTCTTT. It encodes CASSVGAKMNTEAFF. The chain employs TRBV9 and TRBJ1-1; D remains ambiguous. Trimming pared 0 bases from V and 0 bases from J, leaving 9 bases between. The germline CDR1 and CDR2 sequences are SGDLS and YYNGEE. The CDR3 sequence is 15 residues long.

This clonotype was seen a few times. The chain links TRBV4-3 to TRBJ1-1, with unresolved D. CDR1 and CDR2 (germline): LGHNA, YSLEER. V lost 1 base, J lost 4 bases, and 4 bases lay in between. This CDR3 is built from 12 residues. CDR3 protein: CASSQVPTEAFF. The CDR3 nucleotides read TGCGCCAGCAGCCAAGTACCCACTGAAGCTTTCTTT.

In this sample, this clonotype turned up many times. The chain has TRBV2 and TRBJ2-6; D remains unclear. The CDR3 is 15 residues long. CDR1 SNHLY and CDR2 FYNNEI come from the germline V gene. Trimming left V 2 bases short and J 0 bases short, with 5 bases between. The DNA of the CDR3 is TGTGCCAGCAGTGAATCGTCCTCTGGGGCCAACGTCCTGACTTTC. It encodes CASSESSSGANVLTF.

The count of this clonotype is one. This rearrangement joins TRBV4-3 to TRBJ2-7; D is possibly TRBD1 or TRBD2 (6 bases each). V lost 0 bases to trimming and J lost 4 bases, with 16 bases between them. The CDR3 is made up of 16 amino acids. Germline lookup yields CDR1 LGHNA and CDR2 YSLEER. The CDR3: CASSQDAGQNQYEQYF. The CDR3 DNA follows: TGCGCCAGCAGCCAAGATGCGGGACAAAACCAATACGAGCAGTACTTC.

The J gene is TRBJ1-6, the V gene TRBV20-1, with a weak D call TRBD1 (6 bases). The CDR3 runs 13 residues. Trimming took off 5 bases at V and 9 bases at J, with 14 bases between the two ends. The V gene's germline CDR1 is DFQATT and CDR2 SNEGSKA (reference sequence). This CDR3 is CSAPMGGTSPLHF. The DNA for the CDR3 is TGCAGTGCTCCCATGGGGGGCACTTCACCCCTCCACTTT.

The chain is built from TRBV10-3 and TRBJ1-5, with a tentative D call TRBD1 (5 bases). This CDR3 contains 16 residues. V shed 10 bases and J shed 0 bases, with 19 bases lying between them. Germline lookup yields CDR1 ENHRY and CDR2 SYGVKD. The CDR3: CASRLGTDNSNQPQHF. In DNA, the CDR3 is TGTGCCAGCAGACTGGGGACCGATAATAGCAATCAGCCCCAGCATTTT.

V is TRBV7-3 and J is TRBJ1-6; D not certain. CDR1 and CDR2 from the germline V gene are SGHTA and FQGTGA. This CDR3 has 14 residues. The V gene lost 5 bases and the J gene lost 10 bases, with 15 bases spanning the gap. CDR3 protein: CASSLQPGYSPLHF. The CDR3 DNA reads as TGTGCCAGCAGCCTCCAGCCGGGGTACTCACCCCTCCACTTT. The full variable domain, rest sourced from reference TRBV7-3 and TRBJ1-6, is GAGVSQTPSNKVTEKGKYVELRCDPISGHTALYWYRQSLGQGPEFLIYFQGTGAADDSGLPNDRFFAVRPEGSVSTLKIQRTERGDSAVYLCASSLQPGYSPLHFGNGTRLTVT.

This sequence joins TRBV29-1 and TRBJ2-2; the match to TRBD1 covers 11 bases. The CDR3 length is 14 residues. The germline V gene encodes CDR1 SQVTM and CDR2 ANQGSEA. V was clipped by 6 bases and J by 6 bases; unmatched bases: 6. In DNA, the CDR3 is TGCAGCGTGCCTGGACAGGGGGCAGCCGGGGAGCTGTTTTTT. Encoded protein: CSVPGQGAAGELFF.

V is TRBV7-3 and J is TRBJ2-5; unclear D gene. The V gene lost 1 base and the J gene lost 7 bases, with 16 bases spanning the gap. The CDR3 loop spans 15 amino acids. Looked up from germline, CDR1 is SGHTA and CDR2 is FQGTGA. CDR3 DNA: TGTGCCAGCAGCTTAAACGGCGTACGGTCAGGGACCCAGTACTTC. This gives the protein CASSLNGVRSGTQYF.